Following are 9 T cell receptor beta chains from one sample sequenced in a study of siplizumab effects on memory and regulatory T cells. The protocol was immunoSEQ multiplex PCR, while the TCRdb copy is restricted to in-frame clones and leaves out a portion. The sample shows around 95,000 clones, around 90% of them seen only once. The specimen was CD4+ T cells sorted from blood. Receptors were obtained from a human donor in good health.

CDR3 DNA sequence: TGTGCCAGCAGCTTAGGGATACTAGCGGGGGTTGATTATTTT. It is translated as CASSLGILAGVDYF. This sequence joins TRBV7-2 and TRBJ2-3; 11 bases are shared with TRBD2. The junction had 9 bases not matched to a gene; V was cut back by 1 base and J by 15 bases. The CDR3 extends over 14 amino acids. The V gene's germline CDR1 is SGHTA and CDR2 FQGNSA.

The chain recombines TRBV5-4 with TRBJ1-5; D is unclear. CDR1 is SGHNT and CDR2 is YYREEE in the germline V gene (reference sequence). CDR3 length: 13 amino acids. Trimming took 0 bases from V and 6 from J, leaving 7 bases between them. CDR3 sequence (DNA): TGTGCCAGCAGCTTGGCCGTTAGTCAGCCCCAGCATTTT. Translated: CASSLAVSQPQHF.

V gene TRBV18 combines with J gene TRBJ1-5, with TRBD1 as a possible D gene (6 bases). V gave up 3 bases and J gave up 6 bases, with 18 bases separating them. Germline values: CDR1 KGHSH, CDR2 LQKENI. The CDR3 spans 16 residues. The CDR3 bases are TGTGCCAGCTCACCGAATACAACAGGGTATCGTCAGCCCCAGCATTTT. This translates into CASSPNTTGYRQPQHF.

The chain combines TRBV6-6 with TRBJ2-7, with 8 bases identical to TRBD1. The CDR3 is 14 amino acids. After removal of 6 bases from V and 4 bases from J, the junction contained 8 bases not matched to a gene. CDR1 MNHNY and CDR2 SVGAGI come from the germline V gene (reference sequence). CDR3 residues: CASSLGQGAYEQYF. The DNA for the CDR3 is TGTGCCAGCAGCCTAGGGCAGGGGGCTTACGAGCAGTACTTC.

This clone was recorded once. The chain combines TRBV18 with TRBJ2-7; perhaps TRBD2 as D (6 bases). V was cut by 3 bases and J by 1 base, with 7 bases left in between. The CDR3 is 13 residues long. Looked up from germline, CDR1 is KGHSH and CDR2 is LQKENI. The CDR3 DNA is TGTGCCAGCTCACCGGGACTTTCCTACGAGCAGTACTTC. It encodes CASSPGLSYEQYF.

The chain combines TRBV15 with TRBJ2-2; the match to TRBD1 covers 9 bases. Germline V CDR1 and CDR2: LNHNV, YYDKDF (reference sequence). The CDR3 extends over 17 amino acids. V gave up 1 base and J gave up 0 bases; unmatched junction bases: 3. For the CDR3, the DNA is TGTGCCACCAGCAGAGCCACAGGGGGCACGAACACCGGGGAGCTGTTTTTT. Its translation: CATSRATGGTNTGELFF.

The chain has TRBV11-2 and TRBJ1-1; TRBD1 matches at 9 bases. This CDR3 spans 17 amino acids. V shed 1 base and J 5 bases; nucleotides not matched to a gene: 11. Germline assignment: CDR1 SGHAT and CDR2 FQNNGV. CDR3 nucleotides: TGTGCCAGCAGCTTAGTAACTGCGGGACAGGGTGGGACTGAAGCTTTCTTT. Translating it yields CASSLVTAGQGGTEAFF.

The chain carries TRBV28 and TRBJ2-3; D is possibly TRBD1 (6 bases). CDR1 is MDHEN, CDR2 SYDVKM, per germline. Between the trimmed V and J ends, which lost 4 bases and 0 bases, there was a span of 8 bases. This CDR3 has 14 amino acids. For the CDR3, the DNA is TGTGCCAGCAGTTCAACAGGGAGCACAGATACGCAGTATTTT. Translated, it gives CASSSTGSTDTQYF. The full variable domain, with the rest looked up from reference TRBV28 and TRBJ2-3, is DVKVTQSSRYLVKRTGEKVFLECVQDMDHENMFWYRQDPGLGLRLIYFSYDVKMKEKGDIPEGYSVSREKKERFSLILESASTNQTSMYLCASSSTGSTDTQYFGPGTRLTVL.

J is TRBJ1-6 and V is TRBV10-3; D may be TRBD1 (6 bases). The V end lost 4 bases, the J end lost 9 bases, and 13 bases lay between the germline ends. This CDR3 has 14 residues. CDR1 ENHRY and CDR2 SYGVKD come from the germline V gene. The CDR3 sequence is CAISVGTSLSPLHF. CDR3 in DNA: TGTGCCATCAGTGTTGGGACAAGTCTTTCACCCCTCCACTTT.